A selection of T cell receptor beta chains follows, all from one sample in a study of T cell responses to AZD1222 COVID-19 vaccine. The protocol was immunoSEQ multiplex PCR, while the TCRdb copy is restricted to in-frame clones and leaves out a portion. The repertoire consists of about 160,000 clones, with about 90% occurring once and the leading ten covering approximately 2%. This specimen was peripheral blood, taken on day 0 of AZD1222 vaccination. All receptors derive from an adult in good health. The CDR3 runs from the conserved cysteine through the conserved F or W. A D gene is named only where the DNA matches it firmly.

TRBV2	TRBJ2-1	TRBD1	CASSRTGVNEQFF	TGTGCCAGCAGCCGGACAGGCGTCAATGAGCAGTTCTTC
TRBV18	TRBJ2-3	TRBD2	CASSPIFTSGGTDTQYF	TGTGCCAGCTCACCAATTTTCACTAGCGGGGGCACAGATACGCAGTATTTT
TRBV28	TRBJ2-5	TRBD2	CASRAGLARQETQYF	TGTGCCAGCAGGGCAGGACTAGCTCGCCAAGAGACCCAGTACTTC
TRBV27	TRBJ2-7	NA	CASSLSWDTLRVMQYF	TGTGCCAGCAGTTTATCGTGGGACACTCTCCGGGTGATGCAGTACTTC
TRBV19	TRBJ2-1	TRBD2	CASSKSGLAGDEQFF	TGTGCCAGTAGTAAAAGTGGGCTAGCGGGGGATGAGCAGTTCTTC
TRBV18	TRBJ2-7	NA	CASSPGAYEQYF	TGTGCCAGCTCCCCGGGAGCCTACGAGCAGTACTTC
TRBV4-3	TRBJ2-3	TRBD1	CASSQSQGAGTDTQYF	TGCGCCAGCAGCCAATCCCAGGGGGCCGGTACAGATACGCAGTATTTT
TRBV3-1/TRBV3-2	TRBJ1-1	NA	CASSQKTNTEAFF	TGTGCCAGCAGTCAAAAGACAAACACTGAAGCTTTCTTT
TRBV30	TRBJ2-7	NA	CAWALSYEQYF	TGTGCCTGGGCCCTTTCTTACGAGCAGTACTTC
TRBV7-9	TRBJ1-5	NA	CASSLGWVEQPQHF	TGTGCCAGCAGCTTAGGGTGGGTGGAGCAGCCCCAGCATTTT
TRBV25-1	TRBJ2-7	NA	CASSDAYEQYF	TGTGCCAGCAGTGATGCCTACGAGCAGTACTTC
TRBV19	TRBJ1-1	NA	CASSIPGIANTEAFF	TGTGCCAGTAGTATCCCAGGGATAGCGAACACTGAAGCTTTCTTT
TRBV19	TRBJ2-2	TRBD1	CASWDRGTPNTGELFF	TGTGCCAGTTGGGACAGGGGAACCCCGAACACCGGGGAGCTGTTTTTT
TRBV7-2	TRBJ1-2	NA	CASSLEAGAARGYTF	TGTGCCAGCAGCTTAGAAGCAGGGGCCGCGCGGGGCTACACCTTC
TRBV18	TRBJ2-7	NA	CASSPPVSYFYEQYF	TGTGCCAGCTCACCACCGGTCAGTTACTTCTACGAGCAGTACTTC
TRBV4-3	TRBJ1-2	NA	CASSQDGSSYGYTF	TGCGCCAGCAGCCAAGATGGGTCCTCCTATGGCTACACCTTC
TRBV10-2	TRBJ1-2	TRBD1	CASSEFRQGSIYGYTF	TGCGCCAGCAGTGAGTTTAGACAGGGCTCGATCTATGGCTACACCTTC
TRBV7-9	TRBJ2-4	TRBD2	CASSSLAGGSLAKNIQYF	TGTGCCAGCAGCTCACTAGCGGGGGGATCCCTAGCCAAAAACATTCAGTACTTC
TRBV27	TRBJ2-1	NA	CASSSQTSRNNEQFF	TGTGCCAGCAGTTCCCAGACTAGTAGGAACAATGAGCAGTTCTTC
TRBV30	TRBJ2-1	TRBD2	CAWTAGGLNEQFF	TGTGCCTGGACTGCGGGAGGGTTGAATGAGCAGTTCTTC
TRBV27	TRBJ1-1	NA	CARTPGWGGGSTEAFF	TGTGCCCGCACCCCCGGGTGGGGGGGAGGGAGCACTGAAGCTTTCTTT
TRBV27	TRBJ2-7	NA	CASRTSGTYEQYF	TGTGCCAGCCGAACGTCTGGGACCTACGAGCAGTACTTC
TRBV7-2	TRBJ2-1	NA	CASSPDRGAYNEQFF	TGTGCCAGCAGCCCGGACCGAGGGGCTTACAATGAGCAGTTCTTC
TRBV5-1	TRBJ2-1	TRBD1	CASTLTGISYNEQFF	TGCGCCAGCACCCTGACAGGGATCTCCTACAATGAGCAGTTCTTC
TRBV27	TRBJ2-2	TRBD2	CASTAIAGITNTGELFF	TGTGCCAGCACCGCCATAGCGGGAATAACGAACACCGGGGAGCTGTTTTTT